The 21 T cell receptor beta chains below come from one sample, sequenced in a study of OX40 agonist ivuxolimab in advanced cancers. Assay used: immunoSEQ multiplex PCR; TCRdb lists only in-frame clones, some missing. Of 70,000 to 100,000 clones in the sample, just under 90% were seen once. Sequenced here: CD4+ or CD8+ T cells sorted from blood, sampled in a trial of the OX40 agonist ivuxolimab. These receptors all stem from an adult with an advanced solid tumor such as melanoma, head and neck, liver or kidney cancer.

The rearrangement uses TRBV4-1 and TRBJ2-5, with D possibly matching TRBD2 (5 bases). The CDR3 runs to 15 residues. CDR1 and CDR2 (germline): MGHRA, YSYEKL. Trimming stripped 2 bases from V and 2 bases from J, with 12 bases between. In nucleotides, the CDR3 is TGCGCCAGCAGCCAAACTAAAACGGGACAAGAGACCCAGTACTTC. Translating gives CASSQTKTGQETQYF.

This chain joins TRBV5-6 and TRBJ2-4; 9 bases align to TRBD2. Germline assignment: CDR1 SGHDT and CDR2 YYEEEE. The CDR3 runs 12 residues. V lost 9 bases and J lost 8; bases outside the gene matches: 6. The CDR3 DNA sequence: TGTGCCACTAGCGGGGCAAGGGACATTCAGTACTTC. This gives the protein CATSGARDIQYF.

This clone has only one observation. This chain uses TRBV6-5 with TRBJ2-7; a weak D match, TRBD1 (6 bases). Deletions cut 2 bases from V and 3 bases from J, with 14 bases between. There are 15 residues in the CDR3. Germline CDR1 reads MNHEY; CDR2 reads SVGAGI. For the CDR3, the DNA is TGTGCCAGCAGTTACAGCCGGACAGCACTCTACGAGCAGTACTTC. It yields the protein CASSYSRTALYEQYF.

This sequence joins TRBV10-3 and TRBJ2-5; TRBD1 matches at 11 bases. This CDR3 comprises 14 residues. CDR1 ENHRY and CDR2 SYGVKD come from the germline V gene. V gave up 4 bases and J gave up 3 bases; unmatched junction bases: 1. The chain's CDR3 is CAISGGQGEETQYF. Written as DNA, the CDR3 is TGTGCCATCAGTGGGGGACAGGGGGAAGAGACCCAGTACTTC.

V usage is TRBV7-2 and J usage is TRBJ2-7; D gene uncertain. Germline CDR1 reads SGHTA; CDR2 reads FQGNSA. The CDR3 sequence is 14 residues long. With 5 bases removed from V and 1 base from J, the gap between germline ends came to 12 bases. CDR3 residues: CASSTYLGSYEQYF. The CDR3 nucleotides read TGTGCCAGCAGCACCTATCTAGGGTCCTACGAGCAGTACTTC. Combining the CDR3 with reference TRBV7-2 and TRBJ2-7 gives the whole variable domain GAGVSQSPSNKVTEKGKDVELRCDPISGHTALYWYRQSLGQGLEFLIYFQGNSAPDKSGLPSDRFSAERTGGSVSTLTIQRTQQEDSAVYLCASSTYLGSYEQYFGPGTRLTVT.

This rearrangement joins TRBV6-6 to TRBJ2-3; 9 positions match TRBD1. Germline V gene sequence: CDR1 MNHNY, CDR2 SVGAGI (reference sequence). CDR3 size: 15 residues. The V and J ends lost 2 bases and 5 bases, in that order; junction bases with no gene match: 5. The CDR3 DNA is TGTGCCAGCAGTTACCTTGGACAGGGGAAAGATACGCAGTATTTT. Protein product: CASSYLGQGKDTQYF.

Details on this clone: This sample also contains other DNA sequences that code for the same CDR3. CDR3 region: CASSPSTDTQYF. CDR3 coding DNA: TGTGCCAGCAGTCCAAGCACAGATACGCAGTATTTT. This rearrangement joins TRBV27 to TRBJ2-3; no reliable D call. V was clipped by 5 bases and J by 0 bases, with 3 bases between them. The CDR3 runs 12 residues. The germline CDR1 and CDR2 sequences are MNHEY and SMNVEV (reference sequence).

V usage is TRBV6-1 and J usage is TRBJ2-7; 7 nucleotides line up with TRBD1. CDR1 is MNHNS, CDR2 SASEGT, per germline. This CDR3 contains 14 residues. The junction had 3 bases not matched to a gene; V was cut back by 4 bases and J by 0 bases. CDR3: CASSVGTDSYEQYF. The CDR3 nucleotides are TGTGCCAGCAGTGTAGGGACAGACTCCTACGAGCAGTACTTC.

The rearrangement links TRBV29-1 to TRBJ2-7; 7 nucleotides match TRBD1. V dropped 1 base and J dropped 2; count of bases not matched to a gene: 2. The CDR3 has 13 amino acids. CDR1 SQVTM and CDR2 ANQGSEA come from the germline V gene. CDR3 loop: CSVEGQGAYEQYF. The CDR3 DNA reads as TGCAGCGTTGAAGGCCAGGGGGCCTACGAGCAGTACTTC.

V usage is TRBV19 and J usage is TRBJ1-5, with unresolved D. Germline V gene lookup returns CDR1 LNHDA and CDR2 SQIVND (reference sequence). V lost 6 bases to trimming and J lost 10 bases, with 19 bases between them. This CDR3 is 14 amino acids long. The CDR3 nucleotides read TGTGCCAGTAGACGCCGGGTTTCCGTGACCCCCCAGCATTTT. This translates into CASRRRVSVTPQHF.

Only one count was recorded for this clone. The CDR3 loop reads CASSIGGDYEQYF. The CDR3, as DNA: TGTGCCAGTAGTATAGGAGGAGACTACGAGCAGTACTTC. The chain combines TRBV19 with TRBJ2-7, with unresolved D. Trimming stripped 1 base from V and 3 bases from J, with 7 bases between. The CDR3 totals 13 residues. Germline-derived CDR1 and CDR2 are LNHDA and SQIVND (reference sequence).

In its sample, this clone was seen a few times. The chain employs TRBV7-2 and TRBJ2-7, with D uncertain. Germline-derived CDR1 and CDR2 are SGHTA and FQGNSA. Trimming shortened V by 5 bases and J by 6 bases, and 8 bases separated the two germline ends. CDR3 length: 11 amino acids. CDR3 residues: CASSDWVEQYF. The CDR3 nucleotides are TGTGCCAGCAGCGATTGGGTCGAGCAGTACTTC.

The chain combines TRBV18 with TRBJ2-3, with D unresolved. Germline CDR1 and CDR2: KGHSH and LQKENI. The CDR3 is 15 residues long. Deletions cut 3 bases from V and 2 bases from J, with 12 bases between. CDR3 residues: CASSPTQVSTDTQYF. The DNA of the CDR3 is TGTGCCAGCTCACCGACCCAGGTATCCACAGATACGCAGTATTTT. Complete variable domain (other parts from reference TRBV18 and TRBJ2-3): NAGVMQNPRHLVRRRGQEARLRCSPMKGHSHVYWYRQLPEEGLKFMVYLQKENIIDESGMPKERFSAEFPKEGPSILRIQQVVRGDSAAYFCASSPTQVSTDTQYFGPGTRLTVL.

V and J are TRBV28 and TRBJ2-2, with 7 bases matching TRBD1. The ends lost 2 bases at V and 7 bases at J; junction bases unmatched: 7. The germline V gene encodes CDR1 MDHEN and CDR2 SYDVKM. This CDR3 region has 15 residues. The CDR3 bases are TGTGCCAGCAGTTTAGATAACAGGGGAGTCGGGGAGCTGTTTTTT. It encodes CASSLDNRGVGELFF.

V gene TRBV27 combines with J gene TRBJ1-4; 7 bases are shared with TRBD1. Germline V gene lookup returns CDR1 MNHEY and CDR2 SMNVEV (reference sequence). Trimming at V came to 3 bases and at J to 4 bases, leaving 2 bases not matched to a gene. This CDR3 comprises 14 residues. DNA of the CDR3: TGTGCCAGCAGTTTGGACAGGAATAATGAAAAACTGTTTTTT. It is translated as CASSLDRNNEKLFF.

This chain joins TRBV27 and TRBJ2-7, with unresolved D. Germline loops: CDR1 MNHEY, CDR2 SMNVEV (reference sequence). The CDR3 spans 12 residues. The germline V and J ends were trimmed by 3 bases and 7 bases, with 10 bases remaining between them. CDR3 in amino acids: CASSFRPGEQYF. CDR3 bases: TGTGCCAGCAGTTTTCGGCCCGGGGAGCAGTACTTC.

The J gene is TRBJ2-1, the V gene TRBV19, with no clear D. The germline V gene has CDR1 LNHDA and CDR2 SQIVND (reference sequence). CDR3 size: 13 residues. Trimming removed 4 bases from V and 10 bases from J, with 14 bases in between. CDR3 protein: CASSTRINGEQFF. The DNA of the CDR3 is TGTGCCAGTAGTACTCGCATCAACGGGGAGCAGTTCTTC.

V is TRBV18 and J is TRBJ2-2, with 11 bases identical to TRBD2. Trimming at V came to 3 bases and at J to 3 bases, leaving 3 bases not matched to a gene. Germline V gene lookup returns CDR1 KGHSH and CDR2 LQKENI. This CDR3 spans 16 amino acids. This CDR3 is CASSPGTSGDTGELFF. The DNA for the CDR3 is TGTGCCAGCTCACCCGGGACTAGCGGAGACACCGGGGAGCTGTTTTTT.

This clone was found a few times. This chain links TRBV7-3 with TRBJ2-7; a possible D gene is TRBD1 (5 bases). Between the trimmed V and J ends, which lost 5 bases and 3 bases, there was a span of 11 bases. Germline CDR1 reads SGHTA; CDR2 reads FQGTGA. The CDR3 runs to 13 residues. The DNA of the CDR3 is TGTGCCAGCAGCCCGGCTCAGGGCTACGAGCAGTACTTC. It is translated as CASSPAQGYEQYF.

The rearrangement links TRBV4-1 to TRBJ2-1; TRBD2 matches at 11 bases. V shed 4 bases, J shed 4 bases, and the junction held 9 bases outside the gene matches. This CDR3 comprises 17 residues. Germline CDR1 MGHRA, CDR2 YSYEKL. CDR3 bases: TGCGCCAGCAGCCCAATCCGGGGACTAGCGGAATACAATGAGCAGTTCTTC. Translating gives CASSPIRGLAEYNEQFF.

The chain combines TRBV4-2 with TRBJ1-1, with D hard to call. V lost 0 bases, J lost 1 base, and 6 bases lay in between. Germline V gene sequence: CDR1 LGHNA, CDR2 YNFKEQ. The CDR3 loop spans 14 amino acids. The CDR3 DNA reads TGTGCCAGCAGCCAAGAAGGGTCGAACACTGAAGCTTTCTTT. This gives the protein CASSQEGSNTEAFF.